The T cell receptor (beta chain) under discussion was sequenced for a study of blood T cell repertoires in COVID-19. Sequencing was performed with immunoSEQ multiplex PCR; in TCRdb, only in-frame clones are kept and a portion is missing. The sample holds roughly 180,000 clones, over 80% seen once. Individuals drawn from under 30 US areas were about 18 to 90 years old. Trimming left V 5 bases short and J 3 bases short, with 7 bases between. CDR3 size: 13 residues. Germline CDR1 is LGHDT and CDR2 is YNNKEL (reference sequence). Material for sequencing was PBMCs or T cells enriched from blood (not recorded which). The clonotype was recovered from a woman aged 55-70 years who had recovered from COVID-19. The V and J genes are TRBV3-1 (or the pseudogene TRBV3-2) and TRBJ1-4; D might be TRBD1 (6 bases). The CDR3 DNA follows: TGTGCCAGCAGCTGGACAGCTAATGAAAAACTGTTTTTT. This encodes CASSWTANEKLFF.